Below, 6 T cell receptor beta chains from the same sample are listed, as sequenced in a study of shared clonotypes between healthy human individuals. The protocol was immunoSEQ multiplex PCR, while the TCRdb copy is restricted to in-frame clones and leaves out a portion. The data hold fewer than 650,000 clones, with around 80% observed a single time. Specimen: PBMCs. Receptor source: a woman aged 40-49 years in good health. Some clones in this sample may be carry-over from other donors' samples.

The chain couples TRBV21-1 to TRBJ2-3; the table's D call TRBD2 went unverified against the DNA. TRBV21-1 corresponds to a pseudogene. There are 13 residues in the CDR3. CDR3 sequence: CASRRVRGDTQYF. CDR3 sequence (DNA): TGTGCCAGCAGACGTGTGCGAGGAGATACGCAGTATTTT.

This clone was counted ten times or more. This sequence joins TRBV11-2 and TRBJ2-7; no definite D call. Per the germline V gene, CDR1 is SGHAT and CDR2 is FQNNGV. The CDR3 runs to 13 residues. Trimming cost V 1 base and J 7 bases, with 11 bases left between them. The CDR3 sequence: CASSLGPKSEQYF. CDR3 coding DNA: TGTGCCAGCAGCTTAGGCCCGAAGTCGGAGCAGTACTTC. Based on the CDR3 plus reference TRBV11-2 and TRBJ2-7, the full variable domain is EAGVAQSPRYKIIEKRQSVAFWCNPISGHATLYWYQQILGQGPKLLIQFQNNGVVDDSQLPKDRFSAERLKGVDSTLKIQPAKLEDSAVYLCASSLGPKSEQYFGPGTRLTVT.

The chain combines TRBV9 with TRBJ1-5, with D perhaps matching TRBD1 (6 bases). This CDR3 is built from 15 residues. V was shortened by 4 bases and J by 2 bases, with 13 bases between the two germline ends. Germline CDR1 SGDLS, CDR2 YYNGEE. This CDR3 is CASSPNEGGNQPQHF. CDR3 nucleotides: TGTGCCAGCAGCCCCAATGAGGGGGGCAATCAGCCCCAGCATTTT.

V gene TRBV27 combines with J gene TRBJ2-7; TRBD1 might be the D (6 bases). Trimming pared 5 bases from V and 7 bases from J, leaving 18 bases between. The CDR3 consists of 14 residues. Looked up from germline, CDR1 is MNHEY and CDR2 is SMNVEV (reference sequence). The CDR3 spells CASSAQTGNGEQYF. The DNA of the CDR3 is TGTGCCAGCAGTGCCCAAACAGGGAATGGGGAGCAGTACTTC.

This clone was picked up a small number of times. J is TRBJ2-1 and V is TRBV7-9, with D uncertain. Germline CDR1 SEHNR, CDR2 FQNEAQ (reference sequence). V dropped 1 base and J dropped 8 bases, with 9 bases sitting between them. The CDR3 totals 13 residues. The CDR3 sequence: CASSLGMRYEQFF. The CDR3 DNA sequence: TGTGCCAGCAGCTTAGGGATGAGGTATGAGCAGTTCTTC.

The genes are TRBV5-1 and TRBJ2-7; 8 bases map to TRBD2. The CDR3 spans 16 residues. V lost 2 bases and J lost 0; bases outside the gene matches: 7. Germline V CDR1 and CDR2: SGHRS, YFSETQ. The CDR3 reads CASSFTSGRSSYEQYF. The CDR3 bases are TGCGCCAGCAGCTTTACTAGCGGTCGCAGCTCCTACGAGCAGTACTTC.